This T cell receptor (beta chain) was recorded in a study of blood T cell repertoires in COVID-19. The CDR3 spans 16 residues. J lost 3 bases, V lost 6 bases, and 10 bases had no gene match. Germline CDR1 reads MNHEY; CDR2 reads SMNVEV (reference sequence). Assay: immunoSEQ multiplex PCR; the TCRdb copy retains only in-frame clones and omits some. The repertoire includes 350,000 or so clones, 85% to 90% of them detected once, and 6.5% sits in the top ten. The TCR originated in a man aged 18 to 29 with active or convalescent COVID-19. The sequenced sample consisted of peripheral blood. The genes are TRBV27 and TRBJ1-3; TRBD1 aligns across 8 bases. Here the CDR3 reads CASSSLDRAGGNTIYF. In DNA form, the CDR3 reads TGTGCCAGCAGCTCTTTGGACAGGGCTGGTGGAAACACCATATATTTT.